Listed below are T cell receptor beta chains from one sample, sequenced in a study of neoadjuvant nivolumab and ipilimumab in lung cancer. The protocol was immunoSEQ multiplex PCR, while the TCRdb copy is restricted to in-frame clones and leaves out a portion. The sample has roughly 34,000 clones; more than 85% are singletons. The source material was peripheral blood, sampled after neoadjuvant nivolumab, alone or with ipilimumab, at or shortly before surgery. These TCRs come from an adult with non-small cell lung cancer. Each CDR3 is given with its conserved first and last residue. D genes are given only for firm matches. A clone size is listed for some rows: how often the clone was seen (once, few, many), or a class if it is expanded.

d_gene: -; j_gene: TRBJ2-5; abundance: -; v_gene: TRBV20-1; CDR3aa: CSPGTQYF; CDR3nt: TGCAGCCCCGGGACCCAGTACTTC
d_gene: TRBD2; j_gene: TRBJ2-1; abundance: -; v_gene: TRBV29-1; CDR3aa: CSVGLAGDNEQFF; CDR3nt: TGCAGCGTTGGACTAGCGGGGGACAATGAGCAGTTCTTC
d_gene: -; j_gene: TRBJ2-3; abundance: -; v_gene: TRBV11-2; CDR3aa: CASSPGVTQYF; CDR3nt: TGTGCCAGCAGCCCTGGAGTTACGCAGTATTTT
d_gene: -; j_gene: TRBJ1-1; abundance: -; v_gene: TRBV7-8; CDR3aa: CASSLRLGYTEAFF; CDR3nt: TGTGCCAGCAGCTTACGCCTCGGGTACACTGAAGCTTTCTTT
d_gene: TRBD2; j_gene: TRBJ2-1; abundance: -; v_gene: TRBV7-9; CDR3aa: CASSPTSGRVEQFF; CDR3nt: TGTGCCAGCAGCCCTACTAGCGGGAGAGTTGAGCAGTTCTTC
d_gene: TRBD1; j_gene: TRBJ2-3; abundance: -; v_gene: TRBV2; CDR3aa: CASRKMGTDSSTDTQYF; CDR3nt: TGTGCCAGCAGGAAGATGGGGACAGATTCTAGCACAGATACGCAGTATTTT
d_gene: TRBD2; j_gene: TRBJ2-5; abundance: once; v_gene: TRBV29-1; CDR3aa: CSVAPGGGETQYF; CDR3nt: TGCAGCGTTGCCCCGGGGGGTGGAGAGACCCAGTACTTC
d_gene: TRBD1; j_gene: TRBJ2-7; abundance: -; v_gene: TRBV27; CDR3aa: CASSRTGTYEQYF; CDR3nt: TGTGCCAGCAGTCGGACAGGTACCTACGAGCAGTACTTC
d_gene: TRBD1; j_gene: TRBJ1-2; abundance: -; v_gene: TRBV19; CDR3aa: CASVMPGQPHGYTF; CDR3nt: TGTGCCAGTGTAATGCCGGGACAGCCGCATGGCTACACCTTC
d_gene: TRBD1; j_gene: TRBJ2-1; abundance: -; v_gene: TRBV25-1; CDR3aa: CASSGLTGNNEQFF; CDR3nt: TGTGCCAGCAGTGGTTTGACAGGGAACAATGAGCAGTTCTTC
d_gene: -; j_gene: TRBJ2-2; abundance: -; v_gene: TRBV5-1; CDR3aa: CASSLLWTVQHSGTGELFF; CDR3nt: TGCGCCAGCAGCTTATTGTGGACAGTCCAGCACTCGGGGACCGGGGAGCTGTTTTTT
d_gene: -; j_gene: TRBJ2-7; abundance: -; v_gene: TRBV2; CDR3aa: CASSEAPRAHEQYF; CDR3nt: TGTGCCAGCAGTGAAGCGCCAAGAGCCCACGAGCAGTACTTC
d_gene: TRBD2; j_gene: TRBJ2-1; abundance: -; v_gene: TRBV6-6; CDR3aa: CASSYKTAGGSEQFF; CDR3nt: TGTGCCAGCAGTTACAAAACAGCGGGAGGGAGCGAGCAGTTCTTC
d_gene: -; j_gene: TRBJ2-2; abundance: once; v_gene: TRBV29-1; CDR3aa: CSVVEGPWNTGELFF; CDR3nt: TGCAGCGTTGTTGAGGGACCCTGGAACACCGGGGAGCTGTTTTTT
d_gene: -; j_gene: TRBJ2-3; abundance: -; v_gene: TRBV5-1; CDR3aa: CASSLGIHQGTDTQYF; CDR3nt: TGCGCCAGCAGCTTAGGTATCCATCAGGGCACAGATACGCAGTATTTT
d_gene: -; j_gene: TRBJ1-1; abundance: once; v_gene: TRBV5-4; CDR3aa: CASSLRVGNTEAFF; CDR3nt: TGTGCCAGCAGCTTGCGGGTGGGGAACACTGAAGCTTTCTTT
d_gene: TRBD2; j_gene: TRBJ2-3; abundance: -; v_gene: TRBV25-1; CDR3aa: CASSQAGMGTDTQYF; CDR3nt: TGTGCCAGCAGTCAAGCGGGAATGGGCACAGATACGCAGTATTTT
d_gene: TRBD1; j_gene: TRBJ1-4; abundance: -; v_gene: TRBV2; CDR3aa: CASIRQGAPNEKLFF; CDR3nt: TGTGCCAGCATTCGACAGGGGGCCCCTAATGAAAAACTGTTTTTT
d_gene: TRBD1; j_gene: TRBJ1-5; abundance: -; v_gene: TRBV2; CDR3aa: CASTLLQGVSNQPQHF; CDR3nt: TGTGCCAGCACCCTCCTTCAGGGGGTGAGCAATCAGCCCCAGCATTTT
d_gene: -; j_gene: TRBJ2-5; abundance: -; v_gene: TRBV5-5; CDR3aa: CASSFSQGSRSETQYF; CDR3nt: TGTGCCAGCAGCTTCTCTCAGGGATCTCGGTCGGAGACCCAGTACTTC
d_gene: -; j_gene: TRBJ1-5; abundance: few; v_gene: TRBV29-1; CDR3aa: CSVEVGMGQPQHF; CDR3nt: TGCAGCGTTGAGGTAGGGATGGGTCAGCCCCAGCATTTT
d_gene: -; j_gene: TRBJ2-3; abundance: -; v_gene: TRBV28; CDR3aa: CASRYNTDTQYF; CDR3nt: TGTGCCAGCCGCTATAACACAGATACGCAGTATTTT
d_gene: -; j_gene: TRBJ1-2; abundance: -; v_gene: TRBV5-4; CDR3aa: CASSLGDRGPYTF; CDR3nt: TGTGCCAGCAGCCTGGGTGATCGGGGCCCCTACACCTTC
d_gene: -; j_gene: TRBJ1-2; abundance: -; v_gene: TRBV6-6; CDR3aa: CASSFDLTADGYTF; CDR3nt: TGTGCCAGCAGTTTCGACCTGACAGCCGATGGCTACACCTTC
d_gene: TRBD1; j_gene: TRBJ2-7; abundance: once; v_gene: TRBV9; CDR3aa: CASSEGTGAPYEQYF; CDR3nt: TGTGCCAGCAGCGAGGGGACAGGGGCACCCTACGAGCAGTACTTC
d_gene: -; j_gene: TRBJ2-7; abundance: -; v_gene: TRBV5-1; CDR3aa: CASSPVPESEQYF; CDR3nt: TGCGCCAGCAGCCCGGTTCCAGAAAGCGAGCAGTACTTC
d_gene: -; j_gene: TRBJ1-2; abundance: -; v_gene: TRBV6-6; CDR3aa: CASSSHAGVNYGYTF; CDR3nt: TGTGCCAGCAGTTCCCACGCGGGGGTCAACTATGGCTACACCTTC
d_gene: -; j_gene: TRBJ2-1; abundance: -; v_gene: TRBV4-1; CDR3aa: CASSQEGARGGYNEQFF; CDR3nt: TGCGCCAGCAGCCAAGAGGGGGCGAGGGGGGGCTACAATGAGCAGTTCTTC
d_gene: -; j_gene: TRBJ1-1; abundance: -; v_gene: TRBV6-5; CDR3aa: CASSGWRVNTEAFF; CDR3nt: TGTGCCAGCAGTGGCTGGCGGGTGAACACTGAAGCTTTCTTT
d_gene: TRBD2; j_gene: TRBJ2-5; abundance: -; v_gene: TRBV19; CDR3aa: CASSIEAGGETQYF; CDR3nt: TGTGCCAGTAGTATAGAAGCGGGAGGAGAGACCCAGTACTTC
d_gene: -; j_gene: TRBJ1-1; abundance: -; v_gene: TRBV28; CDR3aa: CASSLTGIVNTEAFF; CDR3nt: TGTGCCAGCAGTTTAACGGGGATTGTGAACACTGAAGCTTTCTTT
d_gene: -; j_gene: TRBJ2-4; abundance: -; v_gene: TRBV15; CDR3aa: CATSREIGRNIQYF; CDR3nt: TGTGCCACCAGCAGAGAAATAGGAAGAAACATTCAGTACTTC
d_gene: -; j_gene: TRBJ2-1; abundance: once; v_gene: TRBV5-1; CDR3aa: CASSLAQGNRAGPYNEQFF; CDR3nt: TGCGCCAGCAGCTTGGCCCAGGGGAACCGGGCCGGCCCCTACAATGAGCAGTTCTTC
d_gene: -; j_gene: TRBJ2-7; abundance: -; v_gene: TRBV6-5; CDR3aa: CASRIRGGEQYF; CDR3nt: TGTGCCAGCAGAATCAGGGGTGGGGAGCAGTACTTC
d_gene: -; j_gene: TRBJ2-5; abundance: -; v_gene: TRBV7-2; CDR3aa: CASSYTVQETQYF; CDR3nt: TGTGCCAGCAGCTACACGGTCCAAGAGACCCAGTACTTC
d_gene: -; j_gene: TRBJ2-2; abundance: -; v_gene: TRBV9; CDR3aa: CASSASYSGGRGTGELFF; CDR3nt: TGTGCCAGCAGCGCTTCCTATTCTGGGGGGCGAGGCACCGGGGAGCTGTTTTTT
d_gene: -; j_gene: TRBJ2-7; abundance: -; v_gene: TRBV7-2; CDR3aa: CASSLDAGSSYEQYF; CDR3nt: TGTGCCAGCAGCTTAGATGCAGGGAGCTCCTACGAGCAGTACTTC
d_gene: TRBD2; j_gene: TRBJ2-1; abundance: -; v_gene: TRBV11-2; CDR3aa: CASSFGRGSYNEQFF; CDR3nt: TGTGCCAGCAGCTTTGGGAGGGGCTCCTACAATGAGCAGTTCTTC
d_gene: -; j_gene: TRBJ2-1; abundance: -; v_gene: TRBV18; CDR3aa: CASSPQGLADYNEQFF; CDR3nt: TGTGCCAGCTCACCTCAGGGGCTAGCGGACTACAATGAGCAGTTCTTC
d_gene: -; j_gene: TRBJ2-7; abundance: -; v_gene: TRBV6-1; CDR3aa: CASSPDWASEQYF; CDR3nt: TGTGCCAGCAGTCCGGACTGGGCGTCCGAGCAGTACTTC
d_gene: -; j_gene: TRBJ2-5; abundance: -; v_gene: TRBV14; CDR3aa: CASSQGAWQVETQYF; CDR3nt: TGTGCCAGCAGCCAAGGAGCCTGGCAGGTGGAGACCCAGTACTTC
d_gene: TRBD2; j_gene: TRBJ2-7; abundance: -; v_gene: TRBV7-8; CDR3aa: CASSLRGSGFSYEQYF; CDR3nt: TGTGCCAGCAGCTTAAGGGGTAGCGGGTTTTCCTACGAGCAGTACTTC
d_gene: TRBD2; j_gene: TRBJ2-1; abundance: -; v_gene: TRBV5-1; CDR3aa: CASATGLAGILNEQFF; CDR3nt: TGCGCCAGCGCCACCGGACTAGCGGGAATTCTCAATGAGCAGTTCTTC
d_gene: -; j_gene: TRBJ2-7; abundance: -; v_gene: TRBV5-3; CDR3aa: CARSLVRALSSYEQYF; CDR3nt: TGTGCCAGAAGCTTGGTGCGAGCGTTGAGCTCCTACGAGCAGTACTTC
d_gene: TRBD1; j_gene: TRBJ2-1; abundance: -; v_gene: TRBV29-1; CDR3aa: CSTPGTAILGEQFF; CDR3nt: TGCAGCACCCCCGGGACAGCGATTCTCGGTGAGCAGTTCTTC
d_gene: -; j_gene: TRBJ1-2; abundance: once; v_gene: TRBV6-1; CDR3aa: CASSELLGGSGYTF; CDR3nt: TGTGCCAGCAGTGAACTACTCGGGGGAAGTGGCTACACCTTC
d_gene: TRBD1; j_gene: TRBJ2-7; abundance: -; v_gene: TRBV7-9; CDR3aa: CASSPDRASYEQYF; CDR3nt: TGTGCCAGCAGCCCCGACAGGGCGAGCTACGAGCAGTACTTC
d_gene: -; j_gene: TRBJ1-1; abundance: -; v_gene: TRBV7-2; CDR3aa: CASSPQWAVNTEAFF; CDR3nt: TGTGCCAGCAGCCCGCAGTGGGCTGTGAACACTGAAGCTTTCTTT
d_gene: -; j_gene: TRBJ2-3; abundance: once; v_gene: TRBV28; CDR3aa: CASKTRPGRLSDTQYF; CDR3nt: TGTGCCAGCAAGACAAGACCGGGACGGTTATCAGATACGCAGTATTTT
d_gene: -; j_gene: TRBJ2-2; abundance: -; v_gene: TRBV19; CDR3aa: CASSIDRNTGELFF; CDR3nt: TGTGCCAGTAGTATAGACCGGAACACCGGGGAGCTGTTTTTT